This T cell receptor beta chain is from a study of response to subunit inactivated influenza vaccine. TCRdb recomputed calls from the RT-PCR reads with MiXCR, one row per CDR3 protein. The table includes more than 450,000 distinct CDR3 sequences, roughly 12% detected once. Ten or more counts support this clonotype. Germline V gene data show CDR1 as SEHNR and CDR2 as FQNEAQ (reference sequence). V lost 4 bases to trimming and J lost 3 bases, with 10 bases between them. The CDR3 has 15 amino acids. This same sample was also taken into another study, of T cells expressing NK-cell markers. Turning to that study: As the method of synthesis, 5'RACE template switching with UMIs yielded TCR beta cDNA. The CD3+CD56-NKG2C+ fraction was also led by these clonotypes in a handful of donors.

The chain recombines TRBV7-9 with TRBJ2-6, with D hard to call. The clonotype originates from a man between 45 and 60 years old who received an inactivated influenza vaccine. Sample: PBMCs from blood, taken on the day of vaccination. In DNA form, the CDR3 reads TGTGCCAGCAGCTCGTCCCCGATTGGGGCCAACGTCCTGACTTTC. Amino acid sequence: CASSSSPIGANVLTF.